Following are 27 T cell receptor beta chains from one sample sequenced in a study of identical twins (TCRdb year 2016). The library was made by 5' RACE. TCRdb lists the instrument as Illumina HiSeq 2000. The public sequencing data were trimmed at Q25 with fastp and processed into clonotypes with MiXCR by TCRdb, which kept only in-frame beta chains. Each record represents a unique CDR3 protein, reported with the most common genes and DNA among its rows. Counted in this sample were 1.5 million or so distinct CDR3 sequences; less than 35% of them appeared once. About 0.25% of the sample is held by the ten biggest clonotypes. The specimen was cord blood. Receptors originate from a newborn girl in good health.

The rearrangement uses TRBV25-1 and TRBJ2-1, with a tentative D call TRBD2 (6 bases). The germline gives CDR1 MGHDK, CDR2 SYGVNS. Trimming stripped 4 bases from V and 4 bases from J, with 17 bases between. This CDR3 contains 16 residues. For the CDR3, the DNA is TGTGCCAGCAGTGTGGGGGGAGTGGCTTCATACAATGAGCAGTTCTTC. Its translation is CASSVGGVASYNEQFF. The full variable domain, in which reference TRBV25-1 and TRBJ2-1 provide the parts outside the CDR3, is EADIYQTPRYLVIGTGKKITLECSQTMGHDKMYWYQQDPGMELHLIHYSYGVNSTEKGDLSSESTVSRIRTEHFPLTLESARPSHTSQYLCASSVGGVASYNEQFFGPGTRLTVL.

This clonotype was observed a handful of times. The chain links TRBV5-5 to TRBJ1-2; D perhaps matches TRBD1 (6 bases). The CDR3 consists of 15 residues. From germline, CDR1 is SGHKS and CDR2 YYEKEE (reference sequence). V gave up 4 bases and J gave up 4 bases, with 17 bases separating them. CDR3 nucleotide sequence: TGTGCCAGCAGCCGGACAGTTAAGCGGGGCTATGGCTACACCTTC. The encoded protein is CASSRTVKRGYGYTF.

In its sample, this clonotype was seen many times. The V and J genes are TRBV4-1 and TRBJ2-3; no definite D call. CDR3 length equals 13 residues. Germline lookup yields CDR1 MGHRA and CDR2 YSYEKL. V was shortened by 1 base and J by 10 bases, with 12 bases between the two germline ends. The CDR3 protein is CASSQVPPVAQYF. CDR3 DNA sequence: TGCGCCAGCAGCCAAGTTCCCCCAGTGGCGCAGTATTTT.

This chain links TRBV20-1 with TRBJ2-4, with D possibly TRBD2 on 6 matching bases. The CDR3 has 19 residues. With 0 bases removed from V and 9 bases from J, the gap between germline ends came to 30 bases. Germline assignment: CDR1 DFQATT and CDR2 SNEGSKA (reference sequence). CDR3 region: CSARENLAGPSRYQSIQYF. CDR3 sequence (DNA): TGCAGTGCTAGAGAAAACCTTGCGGGACCTTCTAGATATCAAAGCATTCAGTACTTC.

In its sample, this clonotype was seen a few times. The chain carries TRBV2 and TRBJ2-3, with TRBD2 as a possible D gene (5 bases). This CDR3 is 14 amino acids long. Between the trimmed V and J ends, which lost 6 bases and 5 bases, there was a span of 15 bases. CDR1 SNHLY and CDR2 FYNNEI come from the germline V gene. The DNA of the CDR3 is TGTGCCAGCAGGAGGGAGACGACCGGAGATACGCAGTATTTT. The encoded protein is CASRRETTGDTQYF.

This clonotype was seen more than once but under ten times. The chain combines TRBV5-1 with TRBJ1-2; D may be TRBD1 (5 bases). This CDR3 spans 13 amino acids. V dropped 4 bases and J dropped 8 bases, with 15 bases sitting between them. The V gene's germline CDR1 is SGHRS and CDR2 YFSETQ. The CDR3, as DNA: TGCGCCAGCAGCCCCAGTCAGGGTGTCGGCTACACCTTC. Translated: CASSPSQGVGYTF.

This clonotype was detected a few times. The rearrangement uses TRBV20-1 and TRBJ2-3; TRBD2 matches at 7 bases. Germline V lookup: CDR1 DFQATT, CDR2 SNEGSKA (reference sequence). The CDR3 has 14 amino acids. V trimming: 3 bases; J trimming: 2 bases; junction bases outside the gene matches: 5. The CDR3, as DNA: TGCAGTGCTAGTCAGCGGGGAATCACAGATACGCAGTATTTT. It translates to CSASQRGITDTQYF.

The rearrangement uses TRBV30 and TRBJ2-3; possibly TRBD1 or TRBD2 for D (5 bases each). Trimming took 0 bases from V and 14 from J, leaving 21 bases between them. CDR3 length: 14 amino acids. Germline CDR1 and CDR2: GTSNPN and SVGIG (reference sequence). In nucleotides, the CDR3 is TGTGCCTGGAGTGTACTCGGGGACCCGGTTAGGCCGTATTTT. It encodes CAWSVLGDPVRPYF.

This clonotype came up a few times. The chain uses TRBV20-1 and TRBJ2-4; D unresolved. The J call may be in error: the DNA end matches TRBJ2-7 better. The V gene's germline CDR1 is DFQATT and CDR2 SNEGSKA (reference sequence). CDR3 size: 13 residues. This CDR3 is CSARDGSVYEQYF. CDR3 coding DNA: TGCAGTGCTAGAGACGGCTCCGTTTACGAGCAGTACTTC.

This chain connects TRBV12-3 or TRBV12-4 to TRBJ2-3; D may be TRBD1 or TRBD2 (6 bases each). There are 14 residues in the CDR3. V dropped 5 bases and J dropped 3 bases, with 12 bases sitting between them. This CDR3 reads CASSQRGRTDTQYF. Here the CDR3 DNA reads TGTGCCAGCAGTCAGAGGGGGAGGACAGATACGCAGTATTTT.

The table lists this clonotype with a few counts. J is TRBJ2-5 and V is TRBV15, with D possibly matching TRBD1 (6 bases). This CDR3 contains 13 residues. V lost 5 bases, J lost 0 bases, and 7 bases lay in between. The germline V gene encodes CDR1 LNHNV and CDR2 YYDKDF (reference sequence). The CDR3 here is CATSWDNQETQYF. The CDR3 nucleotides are TGTGCCACCAGCTGGGACAACCAAGAGACCCAGTACTTC.

The CDR3, as DNA: TGTGCCATCAGCGGGACGGCCGTGGGGCCCCAGCATTTT. Its translation: CAISGTAVGPQHF. V is TRBV10-3 and J is TRBJ1-5; possible D gene TRBD1, 5 bases. V gave up 6 bases and J gave up 9 bases, with 15 bases separating them. Germline V gives CDR1 ENHRY, CDR2 SYGVKD. The CDR3 has 13 residues.

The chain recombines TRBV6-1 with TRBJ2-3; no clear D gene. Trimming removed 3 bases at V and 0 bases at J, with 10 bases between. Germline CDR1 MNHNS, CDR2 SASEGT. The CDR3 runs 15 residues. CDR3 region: CASSERPSSTDTQYF. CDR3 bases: TGTGCCAGCAGTGAGAGGCCCTCTAGCACAGATACGCAGTATTTT.

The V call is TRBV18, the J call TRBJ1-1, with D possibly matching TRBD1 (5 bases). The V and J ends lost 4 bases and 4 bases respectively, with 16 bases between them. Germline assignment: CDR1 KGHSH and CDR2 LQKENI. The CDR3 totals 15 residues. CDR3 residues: CASSRSREIGTEAFF. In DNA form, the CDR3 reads TGTGCCAGCTCACGGTCCAGGGAAATCGGCACTGAAGCTTTCTTT.

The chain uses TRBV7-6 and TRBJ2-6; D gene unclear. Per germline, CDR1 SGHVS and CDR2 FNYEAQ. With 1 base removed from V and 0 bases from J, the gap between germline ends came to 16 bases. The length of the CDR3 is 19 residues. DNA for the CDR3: TGTGCCAGCAGCTTAGATAGGAAGCGAATTAGCTCTGGGGCCAACGTCCTGACTTTC. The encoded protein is CASSLDRKRISSGANVLTF.

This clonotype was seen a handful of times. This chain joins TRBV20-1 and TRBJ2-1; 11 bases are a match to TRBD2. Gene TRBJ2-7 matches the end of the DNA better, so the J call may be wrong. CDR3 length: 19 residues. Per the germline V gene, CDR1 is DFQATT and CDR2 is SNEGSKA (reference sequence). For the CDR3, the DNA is TGCAGTGCTAACCCCTGGGCTAGCGGGAGGAGGGCCTCCTACAATGAGCAGTACTTC. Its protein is CSANPWASGRRASYNEQYF.

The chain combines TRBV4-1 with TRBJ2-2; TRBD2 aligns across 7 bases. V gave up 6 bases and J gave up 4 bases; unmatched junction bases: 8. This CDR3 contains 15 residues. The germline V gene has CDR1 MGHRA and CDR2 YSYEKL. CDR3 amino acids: CASSPSGVVTGELFF. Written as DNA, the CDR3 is TGCGCCAGCAGTCCGAGCGGGGTCGTCACCGGGGAGCTGTTTTTT.

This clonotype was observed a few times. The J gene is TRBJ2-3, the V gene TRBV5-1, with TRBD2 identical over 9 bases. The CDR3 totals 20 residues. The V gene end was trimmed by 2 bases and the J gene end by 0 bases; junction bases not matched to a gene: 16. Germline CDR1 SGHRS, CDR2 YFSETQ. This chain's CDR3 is CASSFLGGGRAPSSTDTQYF. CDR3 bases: TGCGCCAGCAGCTTCCTTGGAGGCGGGAGGGCCCCCAGTAGCACAGATACGCAGTATTTT.

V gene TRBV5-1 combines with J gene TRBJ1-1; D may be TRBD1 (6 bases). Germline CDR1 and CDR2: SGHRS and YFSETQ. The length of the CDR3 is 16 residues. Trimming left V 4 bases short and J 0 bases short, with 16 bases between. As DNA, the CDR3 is TGCGCCAGCAGCAGCGAGGCGGGGGGCCTGAACACTGAAGCTTTCTTT. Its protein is CASSSEAGGLNTEAFF.

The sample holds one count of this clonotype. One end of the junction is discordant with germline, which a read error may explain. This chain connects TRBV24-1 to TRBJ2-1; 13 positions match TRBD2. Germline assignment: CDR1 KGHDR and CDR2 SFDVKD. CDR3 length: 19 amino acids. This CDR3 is CATSEDPTSGRSSYDEQFF. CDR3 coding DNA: TGTGCCACCAGTGAGGACCCGACTAGCGGGAGGAGCTCCTACGATGAGCAGTTCTTC.

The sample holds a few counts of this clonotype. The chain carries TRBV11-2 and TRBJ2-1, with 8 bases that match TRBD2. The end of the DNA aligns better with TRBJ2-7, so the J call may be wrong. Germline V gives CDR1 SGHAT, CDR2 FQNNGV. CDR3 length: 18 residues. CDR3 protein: CASSLGGGGRFSYNEQYF. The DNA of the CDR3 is TGTGCCAGCAGCTTAGGAGGTGGCGGGAGGTTTTCCTACAATGAGCAGTACTTC.

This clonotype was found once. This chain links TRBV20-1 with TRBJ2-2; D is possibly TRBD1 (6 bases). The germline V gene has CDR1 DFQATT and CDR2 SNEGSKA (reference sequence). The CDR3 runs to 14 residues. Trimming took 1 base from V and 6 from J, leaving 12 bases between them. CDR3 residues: CSARVTRGAGELFF. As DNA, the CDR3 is TGCAGTGCTAGAGTAACCAGGGGTGCCGGGGAGCTGTTTTTT.

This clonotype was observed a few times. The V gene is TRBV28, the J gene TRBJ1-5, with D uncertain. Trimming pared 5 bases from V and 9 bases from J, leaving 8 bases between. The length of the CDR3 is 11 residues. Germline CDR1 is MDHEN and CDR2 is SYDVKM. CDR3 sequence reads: CASSSNGPQHF. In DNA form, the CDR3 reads TGTGCCAGCAGTAGCAATGGGCCCCAGCATTTT.

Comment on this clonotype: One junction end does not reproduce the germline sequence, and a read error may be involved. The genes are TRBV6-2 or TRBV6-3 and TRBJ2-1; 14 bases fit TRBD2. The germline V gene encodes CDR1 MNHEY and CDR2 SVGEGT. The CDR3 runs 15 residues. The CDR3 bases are TGTGCCAGCAGTCGGACTAGCGGGAGGTCGAATGAGCGGTTCTTC. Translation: CASSRTSGRSNERFF.

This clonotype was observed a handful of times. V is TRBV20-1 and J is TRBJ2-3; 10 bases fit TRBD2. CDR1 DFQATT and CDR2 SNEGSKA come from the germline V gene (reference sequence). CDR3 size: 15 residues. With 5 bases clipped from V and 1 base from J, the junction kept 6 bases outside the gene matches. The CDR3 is CSAHRGTSGTDTQYF. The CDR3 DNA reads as TGCAGTGCTCACAGGGGGACTAGCGGCACAGATACGCAGTATTTT.

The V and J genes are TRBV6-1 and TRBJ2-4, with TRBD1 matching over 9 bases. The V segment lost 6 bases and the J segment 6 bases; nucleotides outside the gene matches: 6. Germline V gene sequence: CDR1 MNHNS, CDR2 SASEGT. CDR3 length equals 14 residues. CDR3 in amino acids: CASRPGQGLNIQYF. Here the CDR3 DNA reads TGTGCCAGCAGACCGGGACAGGGCTTAAACATTCAGTACTTC.

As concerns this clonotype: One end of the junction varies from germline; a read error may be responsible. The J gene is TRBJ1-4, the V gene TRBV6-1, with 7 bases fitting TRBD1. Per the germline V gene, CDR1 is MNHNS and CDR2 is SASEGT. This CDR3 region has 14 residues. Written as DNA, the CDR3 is TGTGCCAGCAGTGAGCTGGGACAGAATGAAAAACCGTTTTTT. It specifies CASSELGQNEKPFF.